The T cell receptor beta chain under discussion was sequenced for a study of OX40 agonist ivuxolimab in advanced cancers. Study overall: The group had a mean age of about 64 years, ranged from about 20 to 90, and was less than 85% male. Participants could have had prior anti-PD-1, anti-PD-L1 or anti-CTLA-4 therapy, and 40% had some. Study-level findings and limits: There was clonal expansion of CD4+ and CD8+ blood T cells by week 6 at 0.1 to 3.0 mg/kg.

Sampled blood was obtained at baseline, cycle 4 day 1, and cycle 7 day 1. In this sample, this clone turned up a few times. Antigen specificity is unknown. J was trimmed by 6 bases and V by 5 bases; bases with no gene match: 9. The CDR3 covers 14 residues. CDR1 is SEHNR, CDR2 FQNEAQ, per germline (reference sequence). TCRdb keeps only in-frame clones here, not all; method: immunoSEQ multiplex PCR. The table records under 50,000 clones, 75% to 80% of them present only once. Sequencing was performed on CD4+ or CD8+ T cells sorted from blood, taken in a trial of the OX40 agonist ivuxolimab. The J gene is TRBJ2-7, the V gene TRBV7-9, with 8 positions matching TRBD1. This receptor was taken from an adult with an advanced solid tumor such as melanoma, head and neck, liver or kidney cancer. CDR3 nucleotide sequence: TGTGCCAGCAGCCTTGATCAGGGACAGGTCGAGCAGTACTTC. Residues: CASSLDQGQVEQYF. The whole variable domain, filled in from reference TRBV7-9 and TRBJ2-7, reads DTGVSQNPRHKITKRGQNVTFRCDPISEHNRLYWYRQTLGQGPEFLTYFQNEAQLEKSRLLSDRFSAERPKGSFSTLEIQRTEQGDSAMYLCASSLDQGQVEQYFGPGTRLTVT.